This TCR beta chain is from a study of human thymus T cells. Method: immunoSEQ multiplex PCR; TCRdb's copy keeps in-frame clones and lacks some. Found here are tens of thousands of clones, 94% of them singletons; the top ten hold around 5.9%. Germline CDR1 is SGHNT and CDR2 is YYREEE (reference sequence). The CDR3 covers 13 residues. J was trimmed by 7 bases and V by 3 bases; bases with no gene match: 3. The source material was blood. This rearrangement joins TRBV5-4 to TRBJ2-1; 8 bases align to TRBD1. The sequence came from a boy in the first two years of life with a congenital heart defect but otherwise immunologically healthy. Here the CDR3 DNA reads TGTGCCAGCAGCTCGGGACAGGCTAATGAGCAGTTCTTC. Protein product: CASSSGQANEQFF.